This T cell receptor (beta chain) was identified in a study of cytomegalovirus exposure and HLA in healthy donors. Study observations and caveats: Altogether, about 160 TCR beta chains were recorded as cytomegalovirus-associated.

Using immunoSEQ multiplex PCR, the repertoire was profiled, and TCRdb retains in-frame clones only, with some absent. The data hold tens of thousands of clones, with roughly 96% observed a single time. With regard to this clone: What it binds is unknown.

The CDR3 has 13 amino acids. Trimming at V came to 7 bases and at J to 3 bases, leaving 4 bases not matched to a gene. The germline gives CDR1 SQVTM, CDR2 ANQGSEA. Sample: PBMCs. This sequence originates from a young man in good health and CMV-seronegative. The rearrangement links TRBV29-1 to TRBJ1-2, with TRBD1 matching over 11 bases. The CDR3 region is CSGRGQGDYGYTF. CDR3 nucleotides: TGCAGCGGAAGGGGACAGGGGGACTATGGCTACACCTTC.